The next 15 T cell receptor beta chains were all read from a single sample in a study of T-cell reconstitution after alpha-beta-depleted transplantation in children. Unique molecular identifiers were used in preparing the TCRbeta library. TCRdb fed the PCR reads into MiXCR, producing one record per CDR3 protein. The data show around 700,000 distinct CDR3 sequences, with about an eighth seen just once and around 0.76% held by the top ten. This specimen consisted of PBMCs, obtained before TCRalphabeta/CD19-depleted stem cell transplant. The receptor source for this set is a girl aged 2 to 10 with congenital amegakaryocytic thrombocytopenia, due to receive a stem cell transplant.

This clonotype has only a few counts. As DNA, the CDR3 is TGCAGCGTTGATTTAAGGACTAGCGGGTACCTCGGTCATGAGCAGTTCTTC. Its translation: CSVDLRTSGYLGHEQFF. The chain has TRBV29-1 and TRBJ2-1; 11 positions agree with TRBD2. Germline trimming cut 3 bases from V and 8 bases from J; bases unmatched to any gene: 15. Per the germline V gene, CDR1 is SQVTM and CDR2 is ANQGSEA. CDR3 length: 17 residues.

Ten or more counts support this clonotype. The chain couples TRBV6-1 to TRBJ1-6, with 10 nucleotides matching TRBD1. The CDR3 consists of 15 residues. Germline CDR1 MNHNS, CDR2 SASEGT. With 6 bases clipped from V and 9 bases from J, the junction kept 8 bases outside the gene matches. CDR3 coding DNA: TGTGCCAGCAGAGCCGCGACAGGGGGCAGTTCACCCCTCCACTTT. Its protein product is CASRAATGGSSPLHF.

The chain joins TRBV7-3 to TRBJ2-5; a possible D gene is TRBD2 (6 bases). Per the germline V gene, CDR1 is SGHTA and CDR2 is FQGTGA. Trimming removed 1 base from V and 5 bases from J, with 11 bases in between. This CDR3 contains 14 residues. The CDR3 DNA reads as TGTGCCAGCAGCTTAATGGAGGGGTCGGAGACCCAGTACTTC. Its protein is CASSLMEGSETQYF.

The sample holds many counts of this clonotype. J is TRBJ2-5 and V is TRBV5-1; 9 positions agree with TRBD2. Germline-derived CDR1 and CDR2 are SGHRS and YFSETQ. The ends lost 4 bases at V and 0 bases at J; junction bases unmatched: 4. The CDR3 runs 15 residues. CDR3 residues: CASSLTSGDQETQYF. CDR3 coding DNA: TGCGCCAGCAGCCTGACTAGCGGAGACCAAGAGACCCAGTACTTC.

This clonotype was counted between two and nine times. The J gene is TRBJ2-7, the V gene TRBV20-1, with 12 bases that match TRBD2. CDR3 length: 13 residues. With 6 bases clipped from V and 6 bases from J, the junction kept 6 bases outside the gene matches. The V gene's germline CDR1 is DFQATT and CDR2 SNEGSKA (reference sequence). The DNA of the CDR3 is TGCAGTGCGTCCGGGACTAGCGGGTTCGAGCAGTACTTC. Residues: CSASGTSGFEQYF.

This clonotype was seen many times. The CDR3, as DNA: TGCAGTGCTAGAGGGACTAGCGGGTACTACAATGAGCAGTTCTTC. It codes for CSARGTSGYYNEQFF. The V gene is TRBV20-1, the J gene TRBJ2-1; 11 nucleotides line up with TRBD2. The V segment lost 1 base and the J segment 3 bases; nucleotides outside the gene matches: 2. CDR3 length: 15 residues. Per germline, CDR1 DFQATT and CDR2 SNEGSKA (reference sequence).

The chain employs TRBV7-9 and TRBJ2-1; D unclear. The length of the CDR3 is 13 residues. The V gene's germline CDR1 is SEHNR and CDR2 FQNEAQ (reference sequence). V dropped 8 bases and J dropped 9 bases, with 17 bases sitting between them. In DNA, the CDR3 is TGTGCCAGCGGAAGAAGCTTAGGTGGTGAGCAGTTCTTC. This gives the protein CASGRSLGGEQFF.

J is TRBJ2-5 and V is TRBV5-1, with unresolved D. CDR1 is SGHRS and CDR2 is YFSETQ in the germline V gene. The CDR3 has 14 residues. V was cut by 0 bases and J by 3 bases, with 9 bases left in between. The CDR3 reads CASSLGWIEETQYF. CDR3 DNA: TGCGCCAGCAGCTTGGGGTGGATCGAAGAGACCCAGTACTTC.

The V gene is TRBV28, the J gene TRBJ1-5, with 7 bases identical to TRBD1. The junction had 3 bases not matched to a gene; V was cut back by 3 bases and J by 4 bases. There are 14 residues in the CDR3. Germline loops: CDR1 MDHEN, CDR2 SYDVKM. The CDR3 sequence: CASSLNRGNQPQHF. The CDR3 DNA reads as TGTGCCAGCAGTTTGAACAGGGGTAATCAGCCCCAGCATTTT.

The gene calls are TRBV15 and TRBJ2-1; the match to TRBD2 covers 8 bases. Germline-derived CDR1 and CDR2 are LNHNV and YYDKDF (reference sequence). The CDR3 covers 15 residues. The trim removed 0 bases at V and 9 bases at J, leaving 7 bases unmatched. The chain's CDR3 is CATSRDSSGSTEQFF. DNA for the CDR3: TGTGCCACCAGCAGAGATTCCAGCGGGAGTACTGAGCAGTTCTTC.

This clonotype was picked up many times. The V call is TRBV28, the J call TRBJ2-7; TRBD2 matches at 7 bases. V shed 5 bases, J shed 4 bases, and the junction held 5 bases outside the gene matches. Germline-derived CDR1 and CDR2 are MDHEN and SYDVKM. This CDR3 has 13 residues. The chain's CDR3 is CASSMGGRYEQYF. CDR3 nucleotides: TGTGCCAGCAGTATGGGAGGGAGGTACGAGCAGTACTTC.

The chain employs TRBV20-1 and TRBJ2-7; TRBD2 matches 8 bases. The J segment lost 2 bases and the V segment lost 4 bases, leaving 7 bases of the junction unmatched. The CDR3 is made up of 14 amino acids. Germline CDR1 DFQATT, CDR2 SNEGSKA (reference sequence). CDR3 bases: TGCAGTGCTAAAGGACTAGCCGAAACCTACGAGCAGTACTTC. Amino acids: CSAKGLAETYEQYF.

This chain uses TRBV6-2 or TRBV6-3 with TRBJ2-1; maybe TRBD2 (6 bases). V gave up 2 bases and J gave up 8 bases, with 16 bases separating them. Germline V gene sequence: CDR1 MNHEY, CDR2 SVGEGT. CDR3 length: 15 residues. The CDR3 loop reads CASSYQVPRRDEQFF. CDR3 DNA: TGTGCCAGCAGTTACCAAGTCCCACGGAGGGATGAGCAGTTCTTC.

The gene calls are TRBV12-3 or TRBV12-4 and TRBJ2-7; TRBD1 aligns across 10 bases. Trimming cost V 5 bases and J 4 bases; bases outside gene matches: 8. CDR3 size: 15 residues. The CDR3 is CASSARQGASYEQYF. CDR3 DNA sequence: TGTGCCAGCAGTGCGCGACAGGGGGCAAGTTACGAGCAGTACTTC.

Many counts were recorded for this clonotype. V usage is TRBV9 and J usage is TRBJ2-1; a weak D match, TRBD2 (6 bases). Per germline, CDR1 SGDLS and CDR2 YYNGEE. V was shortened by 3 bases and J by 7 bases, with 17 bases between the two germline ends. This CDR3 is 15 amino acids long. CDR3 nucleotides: TGTGCCAGCAGCGCCCGGGACTGGATAGTTAATGAGCAGTTCTTC. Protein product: CASSARDWIVNEQFF.